Reported below is one TCR beta chain. Its antigen is unidentified. Vbeta (60) and Jbeta (13) primers were used in the PCR. TCRdb's copy holds only in-frame clones and misses some; the assay was immunoSEQ multiplex PCR. The sample has 65,000 to 95,000 clones, roughly 78% seen once. The CDR3 totals 15 residues. V was shortened by 3 bases and J by 1 base, with 13 bases between the two germline ends. CDR1 and CDR2 from the germline V gene are LNHNV and YYDKDF (reference sequence). The data are from a study of cytomegalovirus exposure and HLA in healthy donors. Study-wide findings and caveats: Diagnosis of cytomegalovirus status made by the classifier reportedly showed high specificity and sensitivity. TCR beta sequences reportedly predicted most subjects' HLA-A and HLA-B alleles accurately.

The chain uses TRBV15 and TRBJ2-7; tentative D call: TRBD2 (6 bases). The clonotype comes from a male donor in good health and CMV-seropositive. The specimen was PBMCs. The CDR3 DNA sequence: TGTGCCACCAGCAGGGGGGGACCAGGGTCCTACGAGCAGTACTTC. It codes for CATSRGGPGSYEQYF. Supplemented by reference TRBV15 and TRBJ2-7, the full variable domain reads DAMVIQNPRYQVTQFGKPVTLSCSQTLNHNVMYWYQQKSSQAPKLLFHYYDKDFNNEADTPDNFQSRRPNTSFCFLDIRSPGLGDTAMYLCATSRGGPGSYEQYFGPGTRLTVT.